This T cell receptor beta chain was found in a study of PD-1 blockade in classical Hodgkin lymphoma. In the study overall: Nivolumab 3 mg/kg was given intravenously every 2 weeks. Whole-study findings and limits: Nivolumab initiation under 1 year post-ASCT meant exclusion. A reduction in baseline TCR diversity was reportedly seen in newly diagnosed patients relative to healthy donors. By C4D1, diversity of CD4+ TCRs had risen significantly, whereas that of CD8+ TCRs had not.

Comment on this clone: Its antigen remains unknown.

Patients all relapsed after autologous stem cell transplantation, and there was variation in brentuximab vedotin exposure. V lost 4 bases and J lost 4, with 20 bases in between. CDR1 is SGHRS, CDR2 YFSETQ, per germline. The CDR3 sequence is 16 residues long. The repertoire was sequenced with immunoSEQ multiplex PCR; TCRdb's copy has only in-frame clones and lacks some. The sample lists some 100,000 clones, roughly 89% occurring once. J is TRBJ2-5 and V is TRBV5-1; TRBD1 might be the D (5 bases). The receptor comes from a human donor with classical Hodgkin lymphoma. The sample consisted of peripheral blood mononuclear cells (PBMCs), taken at baseline. CDR3: CASSKSETRRGETQYF. CDR3 nucleotides: TGCGCCAGCAGCAAGTCAGAGACTCGAAGGGGAGAGACCCAGTACTTC.